One and the same sample provided the 6 T cell receptor beta chains below, sequenced in a study of blood T cell repertoires in COVID-19. The protocol was immunoSEQ multiplex PCR, while the TCRdb copy is restricted to in-frame clones and leaves out a portion. The repertoire consists of 140,000 to 150,000 clones, with 75% to 85% occurring once and the leading ten covering around 9.6%. Sequencing was carried out using peripheral blood. These TCRs come from a man in his 60s with active or convalescent COVID-19.

This clone showed up just once. The chain is built from TRBV11-3 and TRBJ1-2; 9 bases line up with TRBD1. With V trimmed by 3 bases and J by 5 bases, 7 bases remained unmatched. The CDR3 spans 15 residues. Germline V gene data show CDR1 as SGHNT and CDR2 as YENEEA. The CDR3 DNA reads TGTGCCAGCAGCTTCCAAACGGGACAGGGATATGGCTACACCTTC. This sequence encodes CASSFQTGQGYGYTF.

The chain links TRBV19 to TRBJ1-4, with D unresolved. The CDR3 consists of 15 residues. Germline assignment: CDR1 LNHDA and CDR2 SQIVND (reference sequence). V lost 3 bases and J lost 1, with 9 bases in between. CDR3 in amino acids: CASSILFQTNEKLFF. The CDR3 DNA reads TGTGCCAGTAGTATTTTGTTCCAAACTAATGAAAAACTGTTTTTT.

The J gene is TRBJ1-4, the V gene TRBV5-3, with unresolved D. TRBV5-3 counts as an open reading frame of uncertain function. The CDR3 is 16 residues long. Trimming stripped 2 bases from V and 4 bases from J, with 15 bases between. The CDR3 nucleotides are TGTGCCAGAAGCTTCTTTCTCGCTACGGGTAATGAAAAACTGTTTTTT. Protein product: CARSFFLATGNEKLFF.

The chain uses TRBV5-1 and TRBJ2-7; TRBD1 agrees at 9 bases. The CDR3 is 15 amino acids. Germline V CDR1 and CDR2: SGHRS, YFSETQ. With V trimmed by 4 bases and J by 1 base, 6 bases remained unmatched. CDR3 region: CASSKTGGASYEQYV. As DNA, the CDR3 is TGCGCCAGCAGCAAAACAGGGGGCGCTTCCTACGAGCAGTACGTC.

The chain combines TRBV12-3 or TRBV12-4 with TRBJ2-1; no clear D gene. This CDR3 has 12 residues. Deletions cut 4 bases from V and 15 bases from J, with 16 bases between. This CDR3 is CASSSNSRSLFF. CDR3 DNA: TGTGCCAGCAGTTCCAACTCCCGATCTCTGTTCTTC.

In nucleotides, the CDR3 is TGTGCCAGCAGCTTAGCGATGGCAGGGGGCAGTGGGGCTTTCTTT. Translation gives CASSLAMAGGSGAFF. The chain couples TRBV7-9 to TRBJ1-1, with 8 nucleotides matching TRBD1. V dropped 0 bases and J dropped 11; count of bases not matched to a gene: 11. This CDR3 spans 15 amino acids. Germline V gives CDR1 SEHNR, CDR2 FQNEAQ (reference sequence). The full variable domain, with the rest looked up from reference TRBV7-9 and TRBJ1-1, is DTGVSQNPRHKITKRGQNVTFRCDPISEHNRLYWYRQTLGQGPEFLTYFQNEAQLEKSRLLSDRFSAERPKGSFSTLEIQRTEQGDSAMYLCASSLAMAGGSGAFFGQGTRLTVV.